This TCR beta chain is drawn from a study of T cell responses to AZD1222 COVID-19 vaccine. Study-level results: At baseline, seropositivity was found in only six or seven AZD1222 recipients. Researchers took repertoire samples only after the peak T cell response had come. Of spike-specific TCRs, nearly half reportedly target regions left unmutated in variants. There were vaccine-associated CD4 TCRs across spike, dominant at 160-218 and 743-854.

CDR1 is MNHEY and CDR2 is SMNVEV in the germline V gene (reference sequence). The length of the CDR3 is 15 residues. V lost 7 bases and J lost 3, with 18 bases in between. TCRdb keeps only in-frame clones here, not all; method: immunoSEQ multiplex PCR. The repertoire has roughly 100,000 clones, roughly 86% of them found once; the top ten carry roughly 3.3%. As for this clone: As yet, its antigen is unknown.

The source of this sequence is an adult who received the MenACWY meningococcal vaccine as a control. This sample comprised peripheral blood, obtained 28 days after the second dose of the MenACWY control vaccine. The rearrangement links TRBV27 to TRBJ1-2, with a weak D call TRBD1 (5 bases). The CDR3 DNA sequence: TGTGCCAGCACCGAAAGGTGGCAGGGCTACTATGGCTACACCTTC. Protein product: CASTERWQGYYGYTF.